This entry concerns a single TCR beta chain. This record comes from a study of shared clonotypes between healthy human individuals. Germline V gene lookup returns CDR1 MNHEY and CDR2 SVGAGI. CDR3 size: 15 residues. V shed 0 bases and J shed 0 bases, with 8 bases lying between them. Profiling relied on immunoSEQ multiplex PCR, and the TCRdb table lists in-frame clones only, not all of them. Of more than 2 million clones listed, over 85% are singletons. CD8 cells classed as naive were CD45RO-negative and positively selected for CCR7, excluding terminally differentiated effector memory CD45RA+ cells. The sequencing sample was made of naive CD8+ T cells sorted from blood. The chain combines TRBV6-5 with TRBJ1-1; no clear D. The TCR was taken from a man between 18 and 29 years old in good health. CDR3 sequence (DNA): TGTGCCAGCAGTTACTCGCGGGCAATGAACACTGAAGCTTTCTTT. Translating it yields CASSYSRAMNTEAFF.